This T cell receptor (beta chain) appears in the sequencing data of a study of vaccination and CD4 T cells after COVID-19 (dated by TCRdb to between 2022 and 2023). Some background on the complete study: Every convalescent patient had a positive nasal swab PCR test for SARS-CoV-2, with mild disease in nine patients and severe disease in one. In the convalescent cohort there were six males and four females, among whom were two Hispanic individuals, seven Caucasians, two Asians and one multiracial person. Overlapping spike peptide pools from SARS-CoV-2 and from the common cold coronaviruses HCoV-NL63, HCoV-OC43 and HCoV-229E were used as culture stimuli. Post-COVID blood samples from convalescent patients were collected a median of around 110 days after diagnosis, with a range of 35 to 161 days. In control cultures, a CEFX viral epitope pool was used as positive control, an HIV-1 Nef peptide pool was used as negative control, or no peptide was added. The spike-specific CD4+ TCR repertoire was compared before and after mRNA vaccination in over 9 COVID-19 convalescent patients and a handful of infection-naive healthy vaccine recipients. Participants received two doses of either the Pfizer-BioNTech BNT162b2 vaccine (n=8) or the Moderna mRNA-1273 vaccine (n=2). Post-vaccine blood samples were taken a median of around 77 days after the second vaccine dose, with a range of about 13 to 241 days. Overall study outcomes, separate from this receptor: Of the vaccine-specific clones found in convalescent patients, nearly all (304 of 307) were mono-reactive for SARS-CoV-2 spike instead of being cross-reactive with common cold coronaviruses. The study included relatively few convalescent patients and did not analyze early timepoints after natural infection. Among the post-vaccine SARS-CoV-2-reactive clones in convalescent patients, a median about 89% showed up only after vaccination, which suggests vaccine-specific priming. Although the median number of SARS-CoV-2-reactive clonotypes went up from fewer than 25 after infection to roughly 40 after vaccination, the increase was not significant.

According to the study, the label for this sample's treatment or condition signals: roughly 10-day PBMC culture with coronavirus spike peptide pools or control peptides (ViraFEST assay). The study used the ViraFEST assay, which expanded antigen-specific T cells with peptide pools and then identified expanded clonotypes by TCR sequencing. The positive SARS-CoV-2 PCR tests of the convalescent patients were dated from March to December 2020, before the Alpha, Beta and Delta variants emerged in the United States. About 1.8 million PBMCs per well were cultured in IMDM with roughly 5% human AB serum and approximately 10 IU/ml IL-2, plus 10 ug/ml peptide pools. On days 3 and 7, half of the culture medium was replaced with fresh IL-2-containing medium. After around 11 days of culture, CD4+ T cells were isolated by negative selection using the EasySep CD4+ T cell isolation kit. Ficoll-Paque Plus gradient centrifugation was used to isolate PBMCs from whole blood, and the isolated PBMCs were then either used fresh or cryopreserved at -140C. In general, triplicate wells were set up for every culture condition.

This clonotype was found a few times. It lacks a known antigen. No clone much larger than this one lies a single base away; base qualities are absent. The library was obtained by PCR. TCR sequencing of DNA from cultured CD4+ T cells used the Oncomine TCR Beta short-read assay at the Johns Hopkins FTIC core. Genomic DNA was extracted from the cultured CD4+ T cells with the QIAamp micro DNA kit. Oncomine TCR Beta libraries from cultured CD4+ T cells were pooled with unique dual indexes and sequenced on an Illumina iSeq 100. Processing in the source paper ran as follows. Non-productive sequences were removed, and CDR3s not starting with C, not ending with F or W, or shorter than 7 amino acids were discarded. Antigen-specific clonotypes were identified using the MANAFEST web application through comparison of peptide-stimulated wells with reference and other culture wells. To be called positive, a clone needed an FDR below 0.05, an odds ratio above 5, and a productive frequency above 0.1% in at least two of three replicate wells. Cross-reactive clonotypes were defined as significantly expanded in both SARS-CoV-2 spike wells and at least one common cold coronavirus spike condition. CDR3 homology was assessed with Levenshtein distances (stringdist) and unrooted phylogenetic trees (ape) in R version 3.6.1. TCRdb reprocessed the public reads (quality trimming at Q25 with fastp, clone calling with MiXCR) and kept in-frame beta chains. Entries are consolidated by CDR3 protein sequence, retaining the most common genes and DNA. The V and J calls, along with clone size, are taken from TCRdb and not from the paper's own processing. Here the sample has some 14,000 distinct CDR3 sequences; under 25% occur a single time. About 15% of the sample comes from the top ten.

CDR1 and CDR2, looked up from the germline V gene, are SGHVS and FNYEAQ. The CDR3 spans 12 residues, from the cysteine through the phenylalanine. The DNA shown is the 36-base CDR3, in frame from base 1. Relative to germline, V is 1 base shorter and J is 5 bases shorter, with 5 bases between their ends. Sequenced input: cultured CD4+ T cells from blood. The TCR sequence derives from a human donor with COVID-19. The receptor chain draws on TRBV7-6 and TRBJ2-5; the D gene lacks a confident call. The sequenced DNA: TGTGCCAGCAGCTTAGATCGGGAGACCCAGTACTTC. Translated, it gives CASSLDRETQYF.